Listed below are T cell receptor beta chains from one sample, sequenced in a study of blood T cell repertoires in COVID-19. Repertoires were generated with immunoSEQ multiplex PCR, while TCRdb's copy carries only in-frame clones and drops some. The sample has under 85,000 clones; approximately 91% are singletons. The sequencing sample was made of peripheral blood. The receptors derive from a man aged 65 to 79 with active or convalescent COVID-19. Both conserved end residues are part of each CDR3. D genes are given only for firm matches. The size field is filled for only some rows; it gives once, few, many or a size class.

>TRBJ2-1|TRBV30|-|-
TGTGCCTGGACGGGGGTTTATGAGCAGTTCTTC
CAWTGVYEQFF
>TRBJ1-6|TRBV2|-|-
TGTGCCAGCAGTGACCAGGCCAGGGTTAATTCACCCCTCCACTTT
CASSDQARVNSPLHF
>TRBJ2-7|TRBV15|-|TRBD1
TGTGCCACCAGCAGAGATTGGGGACAGGGATCCCTCCGCGAGCAGTACTTC
CATSRDWGQGSLREQYF
>TRBJ1-2|TRBV7-2|once|TRBD1
TGTGCCAGCAGCAACAGGGGTGGCTATGGCTACACCTTC
CASSNRGGYGYTF
>TRBJ2-1|TRBV24-1|-|TRBD2
TGTGCCACCAGTGATGGGACTAGCGGGGGTAGGGATGAGCAGTTCTTC
CATSDGTSGGRDEQFF
>TRBJ1-1|TRBV29-1|-|TRBD1
TGCAGCGTTGAAGACCGGGACAGGGGGGGCACTGAAGCTTTCTTT
CSVEDRDRGGTEAFF
>TRBJ1-6|TRBV5-6|-|-
TGTGCCAGCGCACAGGGCCTCCGTAATTCACCCCTCCACTTT
CASAQGLRNSPLHF
>TRBJ2-2|TRBV6-5|-|-
TGTGCCAGCAGTTATTGGCGGGGCACCGGGGAGCTGTTTTTT
CASSYWRGTGELFF
>TRBJ2-7|TRBV7-2|-|TRBD2
TGTGCCAGCCGAAACGAGCGGGGGGCCAACGAGCAGTACTTC
CASRNERGANEQYF
>TRBJ2-3|TRBV3-1/TRBV3-2|-|TRBD1
TGTGCCAGCAGCCAAGCCAGGGGGGATACGCAGTATTTT
CASSQARGDTQYF
>TRBJ1-5|TRBV4-3|-|-
TGCGCCAGCAGCCAAGGCGCACAGTATAGCAATCAGCCCCAGCATTTT
CASSQGAQYSNQPQHF
>TRBJ1-1|TRBV6-5|-|-
TGTGCCAGCCGGAGAGGCGGGATAGGCACTGAAGCTTTCTTT
CASRRGGIGTEAFF
>TRBJ1-2|TRBV19|once|TRBD1
TGTGCCAGTAGTTTCGGACAGGGCGGTAACTATGGCTACACCTTC
CASSFGQGGNYGYTF
>TRBJ1-6|TRBV5-1|-|-
TGCGCCAGCAGCTTAGGACGACTAAATTCACCCCTCCACTTT
CASSLGRLNSPLHF
>TRBJ2-7|TRBV29-1|few|-
TGCAGCGTTGAAGGGACTGGCGGCTCCTACGAGCAGTACTTC
CSVEGTGGSYEQYF